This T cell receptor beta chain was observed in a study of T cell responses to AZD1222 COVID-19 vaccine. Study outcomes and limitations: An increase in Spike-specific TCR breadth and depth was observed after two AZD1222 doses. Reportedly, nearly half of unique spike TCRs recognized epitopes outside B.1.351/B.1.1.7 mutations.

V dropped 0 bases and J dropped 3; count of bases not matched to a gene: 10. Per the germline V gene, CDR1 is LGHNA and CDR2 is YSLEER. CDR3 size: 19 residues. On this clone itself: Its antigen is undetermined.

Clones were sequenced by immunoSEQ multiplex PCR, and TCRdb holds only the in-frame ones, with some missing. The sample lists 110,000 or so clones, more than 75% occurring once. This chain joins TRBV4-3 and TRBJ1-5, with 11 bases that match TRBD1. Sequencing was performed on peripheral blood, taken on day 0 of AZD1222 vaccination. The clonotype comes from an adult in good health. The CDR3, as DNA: TGCGCCAGCAGCCAAGATCTTCCAGGGACAGGGGGAAACAATCAGCCCCAGCATTTT. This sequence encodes CASSQDLPGTGGNNQPQHF.